This T cell receptor beta chain derives from a study of T cell repertoires in cytomegalovirus infection. The overall study: Matching HLA type, along with CMV infection, was indicated by public TCR beta signatures.

TCRdb passed the reads through MiXCR, listing each CDR3 protein once. This table has roughly 630,000 distinct CDR3 sequences, 24% appearing once. The study's findings and limits: The ex vivo response showed dominance by HLA-C-restricted CMV-specific TCR beta clonotypes. Adding up the frequency of public TCR beta families identified people who carried CMV plus the relevant HLA.

This clonotype was detected many times. Its matching antigen is unknown. The CDR3 has 14 residues. Per germline, CDR1 MGHDK and CDR2 SYGVNS. V was shortened by 3 bases and J by 7 bases, with 15 bases between the two germline ends. The TCR was taken from a human donor in good health (CMV status not recorded). Some clones in this sample may be carry-over from other donors' samples. V is TRBV25-1 and J is TRBJ2-5; D remains unclear. Sequencing was carried out using CD8+ T cells from PBMCs. CDR3 in DNA: TGTGCCAGCAGTGACGTAAAGTCTTCAGGGACCCAGTACTTC. Translating gives CASSDVKSSGTQYF.